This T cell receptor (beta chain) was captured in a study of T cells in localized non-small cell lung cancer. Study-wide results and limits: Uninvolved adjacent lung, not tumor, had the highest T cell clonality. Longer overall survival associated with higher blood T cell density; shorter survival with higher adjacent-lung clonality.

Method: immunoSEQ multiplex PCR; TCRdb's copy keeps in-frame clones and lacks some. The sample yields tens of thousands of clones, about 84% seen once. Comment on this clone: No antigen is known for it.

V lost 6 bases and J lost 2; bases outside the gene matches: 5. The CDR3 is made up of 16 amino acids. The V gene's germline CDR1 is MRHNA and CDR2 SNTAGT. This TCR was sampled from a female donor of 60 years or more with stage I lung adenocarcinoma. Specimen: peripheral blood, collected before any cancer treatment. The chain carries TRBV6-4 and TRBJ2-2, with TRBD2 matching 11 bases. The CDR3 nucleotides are TGTGCCAGCAGCGCCCTAGCGGGAGGTAACACCGGGGAGCTGTTTTTT. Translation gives CASSALAGGNTGELFF.